This section outlines one T cell receptor (beta chain) sequence together with its context. The CDR3 is 15 amino acids. Trimming cost V 4 bases and J 7 bases; bases outside gene matches: 8. Germline assignment: CDR1 SGHRS and CDR2 YFSETQ. This record belongs to a study of blood T cell repertoires in COVID-19. Turning to the study itself: Donors in the United States, Italy and Spain gave samples during acute or convalescent COVID-19. PBMCs, B-cell-depleted T cells, or T cells provided the cDNA or gDNA that made up the material.

In the source study's methods: Estimates of nucleated cell counts were drawn from the amplification of reference gene primers. Sequencing used immunoSEQ multiplex PCR; TCRdb keeps in-frame clones, though not all of them. V and J calls and clone size are as listed in that table; D and trimming were resolved from the DNA. The table lists roughly 140,000 clones, approximately 88% of them singletons. The gene calls are TRBV5-1 and TRBJ1-4; the match to TRBD1 covers 9 bases. The sequenced sample consisted of peripheral blood. The origin of this receptor is a woman aged 50 to 60 with acute or convalescent COVID-19. This CDR3 reads CASSVGTGTGEKLFF. DNA of the CDR3: TGCGCCAGCAGCGTGGGGACAGGGACCGGTGAAAAACTGTTTTTT.